Listed below are T cell receptor beta chains from one sample, sequenced in a study of cytomegalovirus exposure and HLA in healthy donors. Assay: immunoSEQ multiplex PCR; the TCRdb copy retains only in-frame clones and omits some. This table holds 80,000 or so clones, roughly 70% found once. Sequencing was performed on PBMCs. Every receptor here comes from a man aged 30 to 45 in good health and CMV-seropositive. Each CDR3 is given with its conserved first and last residue. D genes are given only for firm matches. Some rows mark clone size as missing; the rest say once, few, many or name a class of expanded clone.

TRBJ2-1,TRBD2,TRBV6-5,.,TGTGCCAGCAGTTACTCTGGACTAGCGGGAGGGGGGGAGCAGTTCTTC,CASSYSGLAGGGEQFF
TRBJ1-1,TRBD1,TRBV6-6,.,TGTGCCAGCAGTTTACAGGGGGAAGGTACTGAAGCTTTCTTT,CASSLQGEGTEAFF
TRBJ1-3,TRBD1,TRBV18,.,TGTGCCAGCTCACCCCGACAGGGGGCGGTTGGAAACACCATATATTTT,CASSPRQGAVGNTIYF
TRBJ1-4,.,TRBV27,.,TGTGCCAGCTGGACCCGGGACAAGGGTGAAAAACTGTTTTTT,CASWTRDKGEKLFF
TRBJ1-4,TRBD1,TRBV7-9,.,TGTGCCAGCAGCCCCGACAGGGGTAATGAAAAACTGTTTTTT,CASSPDRGNEKLFF
TRBJ1-5,TRBD1,TRBV19,.,TGTGCCAGTAGTCCGCCCAGGGGGCTAGAAGGGCAGCCCCAGCATTTT,CASSPPRGLEGQPQHF
TRBJ1-2,TRBD1,TRBV5-1,.,TGCGCCAGCAGCCCGGGACAGGGGGCGCCTGGCTATGGCTACACCTTC,CASSPGQGAPGYGYTF
TRBJ1-6,TRBD1,TRBV7-3,once,TGTGCCAGCAGCTTAACGGGACAGGGAAAAAATTCACCCCTCCACTTT,CASSLTGQGKNSPLHF
TRBJ2-3,TRBD2,TRBV5-6,once,TGTGCCAGCAGCTCTACCGGACTAGCGGACTTTTATACGCAGTATTTT,CASSSTGLADFYTQYF
TRBJ1-4,.,TRBV28,.,TGTGCCAGCAGTTTATGGGGGGGGGAAAAACTGTTTTTT,CASSLWGGEKLFF
TRBJ2-1,TRBD1,TRBV2,.,TGTGCCAGCAGACTGGACAGGGGGCTCGGCGGCGAGCAGTTCTTC,CASRLDRGLGGEQFF
TRBJ2-3,.,TRBV7-9,.,TGTGCCAGCAGCCCCCCAAGCGATACGCAGTATTTT,CASSPPSDTQYF
TRBJ1-5,.,TRBV30,.,TGTGCCTGGAGTGTAAGAGGGAGTACCAATCAGCCCCAGCATTTT,CAWSVRGSTNQPQHF
TRBJ1-4,.,TRBV6-1,.,TGTGCCAGCAGTGAATACGCGGGGTGGGAAAAACTGTTTTTT,CASSEYAGWEKLFF
TRBJ2-7,.,TRBV15,.,TGTGCCACCAGCTTCAACCGGGAAAACTCCTACGAGCAGTACTTC,CATSFNRENSYEQYF
TRBJ2-5,TRBD2,TRBV20-1,.,TGCAGGGTACTAGCGGGAGAGACCCAGTACTTC,CRVLAGETQYF
TRBJ1-5,.,TRBV27,.,TGTGCCAGCGGGGACTCGAGGAATCAGCCCCAGCATTTT,CASGDSRNQPQHF
TRBJ1-2,.,TRBV7-9,.,TGTGCCAGCAGCCTCGGACTCACTCGGGGCTACACCTTC,CASSLGLTRGYTF
TRBJ2-2,.,TRBV19,.,TGTGCCAGTACCGTATGGGGCTATCGAAGCGGGGAGCTGTTTTTT,CASTVWGYRSGELFF
TRBJ2-3,TRBD1,TRBV5-1,.,TGCGCCAGCAGCTTGCAGGGGGCCCGAGTTGGGGATACGCAGTATTTT,CASSLQGARVGDTQYF
TRBJ2-5,.,TRBV9,.,TGTGCCAGCAGCTCTCCCCCTTTAGAGACCCAGTACTTC,CASSSPPLETQYF
TRBJ1-2,TRBD1,TRBV5-6,.,TGTGCCAGCAACCTTAACAGGGGTGGCTACACCTTC,CASNLNRGGYTF
TRBJ2-1,TRBD2,TRBV5-1,.,TGCGCCAGCAGCTTAAGCGGGGCGTACAATGAGCAGTTCTTC,CASSLSGAYNEQFF
TRBJ2-7,TRBD1,TRBV28,few,TGTGCCAGCAGCCCGGGCGGACAGGGTACCTACGAGCAGTACTTC,CASSPGGQGTYEQYF
TRBJ1-1,.,TRBV28,few,TGTGCCAGCAGACCTCCGGGGTGGGGTAGGAACACTGAAGCTTTCTTT,CASRPPGWGRNTEAFF
TRBJ2-7,.,TRBV7-2,once,TGTGCCAGCAGCTCCCGGGGTACCTACGAGCAGTACTTC,CASSSRGTYEQYF
TRBJ2-7,TRBD2,TRBV7-8,.,TGTGCCAGCAGCTTGACGGCGGGAGGGCCCTACGAGCAGTACTTC,CASSLTAGGPYEQYF
TRBJ1-2,TRBD1,TRBV29-1,.,TGCAGCGTCCAGGGGGCGAGCGATGGCTACACCTTC,CSVQGASDGYTF
TRBJ1-1,TRBD1,TRBV10-3,.,TGTGCCATCAGTGACGTTGGGGGGACAGGAACATGGGAAGCTTTCTTT,CAISDVGGTGTWEAFF
TRBJ2-7,TRBD2,TRBV6-1,.,TGTGCCGGGGGGGGAGACGGGGGCTACGAGCAGTACTTC,CAGGGDGGYEQYF
TRBJ2-3,.,TRBV4-2,.,TGTGCCAGCAGCCAAGTCCCCTTTGCGGGGACGGCCGGGGGTACGCAGTATTTT,CASSQVPFAGTAGGTQYF
TRBJ2-1,.,TRBV15,.,TGTGCCACCCCTCACAATGAGCAGTTCTTC,CATPHNEQFF
TRBJ1-1,.,TRBV7-9,.,TGTGCCAGCAGCCAAAACCAATACGGCACTGAAGCTTTCTTT,CASSQNQYGTEAFF
TRBJ2-3,.,TRBV7-8,.,TGTGCCAGCAGCTCACCCCCAGGGACAGATACGCAGTATTTT,CASSSPPGTDTQYF
TRBJ2-2,TRBD2,TRBV15,.,TGTGCCACCAGCAGAGATCTCGGGACTAGCGGGGCCGGGGAGCTGTTTTTT,CATSRDLGTSGAGELFF
TRBJ1-5,.,TRBV28,.,TGTGCCAGCAATCCCCGGGGTAGCAATCAGCCCCAGCATTTT,CASNPRGSNQPQHF
TRBJ1-2,TRBD1,TRBV15,.,TGTGCCACCAGCAGAGAGAGGACAGGTCTCCGCTATGGCTACACCTTC,CATSRERTGLRYGYTF
TRBJ1-5,.,TRBV6-6,.,TGTGCCAGCAGCCTACAGTCTTCAGAGTATCAGCCCCAGCATTTT,CASSLQSSEYQPQHF
TRBJ2-2,.,TRBV1,once,TGCACCAGCCTCCTAGATGCTGTAGGCACCGGGGAGCTGTTTTTT,CTSLLDAVGTGELFF
TRBJ1-2,.,TRBV6-5,.,TGTGCCAGCAGTCTCCCGGGGTCCTCCCTCTATGGCTACACCTTC,CASSLPGSSLYGYTF
TRBJ2-1,.,TRBV5-1,.,TGCGCCAGCACCCCCCTTCCTAGCTCCTACAATGAGCAGTTCTTC,CASTPLPSSYNEQFF
TRBJ1-3,TRBD1,TRBV13,.,TGTGCCAGCAGCTATTCAGGGACAGGGTTGTCGGGATCTGGAAACACCATATATTTT,CASSYSGTGLSGSGNTIYF
TRBJ2-5,.,TRBV11-3,.,TGTGCCAGCAGCGAACGTCCGGGTTCAGAGACCCAGTACTTC,CASSERPGSETQYF
TRBJ2-6,TRBD1,TRBV9,.,TGTGCCAGCAGCGTGCGGACAGGGCCCTCTGGGGCCAACGTCCTGACTTTC,CASSVRTGPSGANVLTF
TRBJ2-6,.,TRBV6-1,once,TGTGCCAGCAGTCCCGGTCTCTCTGGGGCCAACGTCCTGACTTTC,CASSPGLSGANVLTF
TRBJ2-7,.,TRBV27,.,TGTGCCAGCAGTTTGAACAGGGTCGGGGAGCAGTACTTC,CASSLNRVGEQYF
TRBJ1-3,.,TRBV9,medium-sized,TGTGCCAGCAGCGTAGATAACTCTGGAAACACCATATATTTT,CASSVDNSGNTIYF
TRBJ2-7,.,TRBV4-2,.,TGTGCCAGCAGCCAAGTGTCAGACTCCTACGAGCAGTACTTC,CASSQVSDSYEQYF
TRBJ2-7,.,TRBV2,.,TGTGCCAGCAGTACGGGGATGTCCTACGAGCAGTACTTC,CASSTGMSYEQYF
TRBJ2-3,TRBD2,TRBV13,.,TGTGCCAGCAGCATTCAGCGGGGGACTTCCACAGATACGCAGTATTTT,CASSIQRGTSTDTQYF
TRBJ1-3,.,TRBV15,.,TGTGCCACCAGCAGAGTAGGAAACACCATATATTTT,CATSRVGNTIYF
TRBJ1-1,.,TRBV6-4,once,TGTGCCAGCAGTGTAGAGGAAAACACTGAAGCTTTCTTT,CASSVEENTEAFF
TRBJ2-2,.,TRBV5-8,once,TGTGCCAGCAGCCTATCATTCGTCGGGGCCGGGGAGCTGTTTTTT,CASSLSFVGAGELFF
TRBJ1-1,.,TRBV14,.,TGTGCCAGCAGCTCCACTCAGGGCGGAAACACTGAAGCTTTCTTT,CASSSTQGGNTEAFF